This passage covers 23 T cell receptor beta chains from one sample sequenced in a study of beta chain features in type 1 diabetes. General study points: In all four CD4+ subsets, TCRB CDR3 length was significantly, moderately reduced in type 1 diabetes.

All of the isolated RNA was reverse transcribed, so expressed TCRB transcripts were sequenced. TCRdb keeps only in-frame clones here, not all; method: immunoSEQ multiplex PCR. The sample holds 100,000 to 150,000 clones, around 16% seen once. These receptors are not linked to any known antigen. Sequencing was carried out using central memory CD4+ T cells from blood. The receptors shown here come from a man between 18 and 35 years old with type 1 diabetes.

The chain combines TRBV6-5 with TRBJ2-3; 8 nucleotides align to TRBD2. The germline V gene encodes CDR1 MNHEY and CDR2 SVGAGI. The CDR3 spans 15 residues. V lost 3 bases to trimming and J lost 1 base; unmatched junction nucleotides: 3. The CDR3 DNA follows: TGTGCCAGCAGTTATTACGGGAGGGGCACAGATACGCAGTATTTT. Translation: CASSYYGRGTDTQYF.

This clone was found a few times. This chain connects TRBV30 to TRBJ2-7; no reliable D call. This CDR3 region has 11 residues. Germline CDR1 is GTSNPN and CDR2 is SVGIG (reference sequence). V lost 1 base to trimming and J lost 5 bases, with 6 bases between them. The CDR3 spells CAWSGGNEQYF. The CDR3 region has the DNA TGTGCCTGGAGTGGGGGAAACGAGCAGTACTTC. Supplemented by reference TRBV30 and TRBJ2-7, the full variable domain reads SQTIHQWPATLVQPVGSPLSLECTVEGTSNPNLYWYRQAAGRGLQLLFYSVGIGQISSEVPQNLSASRPQDRQFILSSKKLLLSDSGFYLCAWSGGNEQYFGPGTRLTVT.

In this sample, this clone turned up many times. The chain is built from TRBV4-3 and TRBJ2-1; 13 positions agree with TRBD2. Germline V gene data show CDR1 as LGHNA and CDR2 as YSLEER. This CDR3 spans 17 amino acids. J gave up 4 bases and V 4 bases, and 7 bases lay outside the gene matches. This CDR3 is CASSLGPLAGGYNEQFF. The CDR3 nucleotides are TGCGCCAGCAGCCTCGGCCCACTAGCGGGGGGGTACAATGAGCAGTTCTTC.

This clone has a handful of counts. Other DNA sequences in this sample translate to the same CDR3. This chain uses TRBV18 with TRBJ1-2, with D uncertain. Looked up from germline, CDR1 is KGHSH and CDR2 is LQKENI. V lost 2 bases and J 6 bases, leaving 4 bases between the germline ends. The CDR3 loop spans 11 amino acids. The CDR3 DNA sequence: TGTGCCAGCTCACCAGGGGATGGCTACACCTTC. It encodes CASSPGDGYTF.

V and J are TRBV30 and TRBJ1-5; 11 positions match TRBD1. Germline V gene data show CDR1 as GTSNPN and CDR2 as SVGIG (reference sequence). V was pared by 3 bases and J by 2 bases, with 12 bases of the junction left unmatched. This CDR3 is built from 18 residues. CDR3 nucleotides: TGTGCCTGGAGCCAAAGGACAGGGGGCTCTTATGGCAATCAGCCCCAGCATTTT. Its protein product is CAWSQRTGGSYGNQPQHF.

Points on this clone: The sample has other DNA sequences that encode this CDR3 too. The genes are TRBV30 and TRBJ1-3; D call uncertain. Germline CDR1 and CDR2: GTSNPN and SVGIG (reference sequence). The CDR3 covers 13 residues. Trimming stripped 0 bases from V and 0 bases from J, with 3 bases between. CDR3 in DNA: TGTGCCTGGAGTGTCAGCTCTGGAAACACCATATATTTT. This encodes CAWSVSSGNTIYF.

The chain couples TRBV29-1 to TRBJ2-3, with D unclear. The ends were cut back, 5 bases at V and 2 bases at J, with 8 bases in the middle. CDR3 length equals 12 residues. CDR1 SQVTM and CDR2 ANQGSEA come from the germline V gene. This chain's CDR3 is CSVQENTDTQYF. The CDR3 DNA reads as TGCAGCGTTCAGGAAAACACAGATACGCAGTATTTT.

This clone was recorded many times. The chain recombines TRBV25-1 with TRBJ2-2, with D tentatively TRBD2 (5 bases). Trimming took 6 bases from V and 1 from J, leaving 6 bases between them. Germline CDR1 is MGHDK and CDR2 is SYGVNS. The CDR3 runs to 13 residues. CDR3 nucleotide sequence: TGTGCCAGCAGAGAGGGGAACACCGGGGAGCTGTTTTTT. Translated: CASREGNTGELFF.

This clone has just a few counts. The CDR3 spells CAWRDEGSYEQYF. The CDR3 coding sequence is TGTGCCTGGCGGGACGAGGGGTCCTACGAGCAGTACTTC. The chain combines TRBV30 with TRBJ2-7; D tentatively fits TRBD1 or TRBD2 (5 bases each). Germline assignment: CDR1 GTSNPN and CDR2 SVGIG (reference sequence). Trimming left V 5 bases short and J 1 base short, with 12 bases between. There are 13 residues in the CDR3.

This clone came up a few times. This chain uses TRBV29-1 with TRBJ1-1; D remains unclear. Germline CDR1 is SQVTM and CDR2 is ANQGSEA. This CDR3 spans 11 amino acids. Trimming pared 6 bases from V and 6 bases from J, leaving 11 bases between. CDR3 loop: CSVWGRAEAFF. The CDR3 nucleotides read TGCAGCGTGTGGGGAAGAGCTGAAGCTTTCTTT. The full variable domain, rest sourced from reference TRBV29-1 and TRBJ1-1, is SAVISQKPSRDICQRGTSLTIQCQVDSQVTMMFWYRQQPGQSLTLIATANQGSEATYESGFVIDKFPISRPNLTFSTLTVSNMSPEDSSIYLCSVWGRAEAFFGQGTRLTVV.

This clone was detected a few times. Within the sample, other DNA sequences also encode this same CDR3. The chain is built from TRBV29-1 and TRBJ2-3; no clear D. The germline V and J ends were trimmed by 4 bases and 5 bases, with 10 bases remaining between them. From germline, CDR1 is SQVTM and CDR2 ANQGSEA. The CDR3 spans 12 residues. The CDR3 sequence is CSVAFPGDTQYF. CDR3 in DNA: TGCAGCGTTGCGTTCCCGGGAGATACGCAGTATTTT.

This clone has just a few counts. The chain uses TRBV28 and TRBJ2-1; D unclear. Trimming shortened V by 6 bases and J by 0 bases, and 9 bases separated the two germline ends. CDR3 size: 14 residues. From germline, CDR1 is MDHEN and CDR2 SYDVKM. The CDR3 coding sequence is TGTGCCAGCAGCCCGGTGTCCTCCTACAATGAGCAGTTCTTC. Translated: CASSPVSSYNEQFF.

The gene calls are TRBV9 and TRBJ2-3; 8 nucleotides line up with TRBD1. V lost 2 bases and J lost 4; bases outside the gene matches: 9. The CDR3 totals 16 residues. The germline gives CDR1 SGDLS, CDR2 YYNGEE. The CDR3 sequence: CASSVLTGEVPDTQYF. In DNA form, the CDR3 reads TGTGCCAGCAGCGTTCTGACAGGGGAGGTACCAGATACGCAGTATTTT. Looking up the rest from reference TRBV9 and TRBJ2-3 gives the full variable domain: DSGVTQTPKHLITATGQRVTLRCSPRSGDLSVYWYQQSLDQGLQFLIQYYNGEERAKGNILERFSAQQFPDLHSELNLSSLELGDSALYFCASSVLTGEVPDTQYFGPGTRLTVL.

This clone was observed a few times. CDR3: CSAYRLPGAFF. The CDR3 DNA sequence: TGCAGTGCTTACAGGCTTCCAGGGGCTTTCTTT. This sequence joins TRBV20-1 and TRBJ1-1, with D maybe TRBD1 (5 bases). The CDR3 is made up of 11 amino acids. Germline values: CDR1 DFQATT, CDR2 SNEGSKA (reference sequence). Trimming pared 5 bases from V and 11 bases from J, leaving 15 bases between.

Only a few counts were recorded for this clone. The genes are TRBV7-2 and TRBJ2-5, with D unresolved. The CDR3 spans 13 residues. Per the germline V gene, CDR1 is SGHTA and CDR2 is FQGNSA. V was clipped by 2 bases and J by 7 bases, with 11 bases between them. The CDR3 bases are TGTGCCAGCAGCTTACCAGAACTGGGGACCCAGTACTTC. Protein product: CASSLPELGTQYF.

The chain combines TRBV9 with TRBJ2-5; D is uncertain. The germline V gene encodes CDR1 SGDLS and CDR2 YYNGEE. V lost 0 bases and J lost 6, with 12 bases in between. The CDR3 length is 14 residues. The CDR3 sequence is CASSVAVWAKTQYF. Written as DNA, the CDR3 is TGTGCCAGCAGCGTAGCTGTCTGGGCAAAGACCCAGTACTTC.

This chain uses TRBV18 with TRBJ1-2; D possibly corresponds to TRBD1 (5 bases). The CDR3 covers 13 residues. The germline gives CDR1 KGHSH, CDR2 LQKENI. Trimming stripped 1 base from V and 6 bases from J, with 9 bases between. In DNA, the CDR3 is TGTGCCAGCTCACCACAGGGGATTAATGGCTACACCTTC. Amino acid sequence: CASSPQGINGYTF.

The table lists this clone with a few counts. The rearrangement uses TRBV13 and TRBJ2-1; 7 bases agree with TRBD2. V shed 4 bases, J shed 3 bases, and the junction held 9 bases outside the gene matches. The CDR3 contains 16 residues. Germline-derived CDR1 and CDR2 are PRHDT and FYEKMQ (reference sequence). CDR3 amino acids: CASSSDLRDYYNEQFF. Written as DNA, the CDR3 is TGTGCCAGCAGCTCCGACCTCCGGGACTACTACAATGAGCAGTTCTTC.

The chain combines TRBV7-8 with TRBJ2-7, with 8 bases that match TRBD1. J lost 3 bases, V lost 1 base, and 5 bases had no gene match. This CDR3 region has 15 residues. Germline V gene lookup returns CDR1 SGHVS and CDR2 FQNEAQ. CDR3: CASSLGTGLVYEQYF. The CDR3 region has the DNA TGTGCCAGCAGCTTAGGGACAGGGCTCGTCTACGAGCAGTACTTC.

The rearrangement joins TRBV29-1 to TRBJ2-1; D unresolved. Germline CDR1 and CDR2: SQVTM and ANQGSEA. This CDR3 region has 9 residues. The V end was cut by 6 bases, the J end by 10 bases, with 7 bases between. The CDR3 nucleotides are TGCAGCGTGGGATACGAGCAGTTCTTC. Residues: CSVGYEQFF.

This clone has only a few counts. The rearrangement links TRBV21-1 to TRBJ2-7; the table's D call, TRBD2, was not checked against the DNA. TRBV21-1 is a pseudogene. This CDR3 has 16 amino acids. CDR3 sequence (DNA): TGTGCCAGCAGTCCGAATTTTACTAGCGGGAGCGACGAGCAGTACTTC. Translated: CASSPNFTSGSDEQYF.

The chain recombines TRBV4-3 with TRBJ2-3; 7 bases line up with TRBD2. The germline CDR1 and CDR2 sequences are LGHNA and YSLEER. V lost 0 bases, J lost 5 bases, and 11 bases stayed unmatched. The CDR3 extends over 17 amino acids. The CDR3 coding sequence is TGCGCCAGCAGCCAAGATATCGGGGAGGGGCAAGGAGATACGCAGTATTTT. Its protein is CASSQDIGEGQGDTQYF.

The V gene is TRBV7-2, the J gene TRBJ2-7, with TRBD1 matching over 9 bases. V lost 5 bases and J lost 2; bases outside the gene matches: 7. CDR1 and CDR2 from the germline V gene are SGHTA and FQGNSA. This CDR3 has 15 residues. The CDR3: CASSRSTGGTYEQYF. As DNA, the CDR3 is TGTGCCAGCAGCCGGTCAACAGGGGGCACCTACGAGCAGTACTTC. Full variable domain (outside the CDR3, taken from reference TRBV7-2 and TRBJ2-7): GAGVSQSPSNKVTEKGKDVELRCDPISGHTALYWYRQSLGQGLEFLIYFQGNSAPDKSGLPSDRFSAERTGGSVSTLTIQRTQQEDSAVYLCASSRSTGGTYEQYFGPGTRLTVT.